Each of the 16 T cell receptor beta chains below was sequenced from the same sample in a study of blood T cell repertoires in COVID-19. The assay was immunoSEQ multiplex PCR, and TCRdb's table has in-frame clones only and misses some. The sample lists 120,000 or so clones; about 83% were seen once. Sequenced: peripheral blood. The receptors originated from a man older than 75 with active or convalescent COVID-19.

The chain has TRBV29-1 and TRBJ1-2; D not resolved. The CDR3 spans 14 residues. Germline V gene lookup returns CDR1 SQVTM and CDR2 ANQGSEA. Trimming left V 3 bases short and J 4 bases short, with 15 bases between. The CDR3 DNA sequence: TGCAGCGTTGAGGAGCCGGGATTGGGCTATGGCTACACCTTC. It encodes CSVEEPGLGYGYTF. The whole variable domain, remainder taken from reference TRBV29-1 and TRBJ1-2, is SAVISQKPSRDICQRGTSLTIQCQVDSQVTMMFWYRQQPGQSLTLIATANQGSEATYESGFVIDKFPISRPNLTFSTLTVSNMSPEDSSIYLCSVEEPGLGYGYTFGSGTRLTVV.

The rearrangement links TRBV6-2 or TRBV6-3 to TRBJ2-5; the D gene is possibly TRBD1 (5 bases). The CDR3 is 14 residues long. Germline loops: CDR1 MNHEY, CDR2 SVGEGT. Trimming left V 0 bases short and J 5 bases short, with 10 bases between. CDR3 region: CASSYSWKGETQYF. DNA for the CDR3: TGTGCCAGCAGTTACTCCTGGAAGGGGGAGACCCAGTACTTC.

The gene calls are TRBV5-1 and TRBJ2-1, with a possible D match to TRBD2 (6 bases). Germline V gene data show CDR1 as SGHRS and CDR2 as YFSETQ. Trimming removed 0 bases from V and 5 bases from J, with 12 bases in between. This CDR3 spans 15 amino acids. Here the CDR3 reads CASSLGGGVNNEQFF. The CDR3 coding sequence is TGCGCCAGCAGCTTGGGCGGCGGGGTGAACAATGAGCAGTTCTTC.

This chain joins TRBV28 and TRBJ1-2; D not certain. Trimming shortened V by 5 bases and J by 8 bases, and 9 bases separated the two germline ends. Germline lookup yields CDR1 MDHEN and CDR2 SYDVKM. The CDR3 extends over 11 amino acids. CDR3: CASSLAHGYTF. The CDR3, as DNA: TGTGCCAGCAGTCTAGCCCACGGCTACACCTTC.

This chain uses TRBV2 with TRBJ1-2; maybe TRBD1 (6 bases). V was shortened by 7 bases and J by 5 bases, with 14 bases between the two germline ends. Germline lookup yields CDR1 SNHLY and CDR2 FYNNEI. The CDR3 totals 13 residues. Here the CDR3 reads CASTGNRVYGYTF. In nucleotides, the CDR3 is TGTGCCAGCACCGGAAACAGGGTTTATGGCTACACCTTC.

This CDR3 reads CASSRDRVSQPQHF. The CDR3 bases are TGTGCCAGCAGTAGGGACAGGGTCAGTCAGCCCCAGCATTTT. The V gene is TRBV6-5, the J gene TRBJ1-5; TRBD1 matches 9 bases. From germline, CDR1 is MNHEY and CDR2 SVGAGI. CDR3 length equals 14 residues. Trimming cost V 5 bases and J 6 bases; bases outside gene matches: 5.

The chain uses TRBV7-2 and TRBJ2-3; tentatively, D is TRBD2 (6 bases). Germline V gene data show CDR1 as SGHTA and CDR2 as FQGNSA. There are 17 residues in the CDR3. V was trimmed by 8 bases and J by 4 bases, leaving 25 bases between them. The CDR3 sequence: CASAEGFGTEGPDTQYF. The CDR3 DNA follows: TGTGCCAGCGCAGAGGGGTTCGGGACGGAGGGCCCAGATACGCAGTATTTT.

This chain links TRBV2 with TRBJ1-4; 8 bases agree with TRBD1. V shed 4 bases, J shed 8 bases, and the junction held 6 bases outside the gene matches. The V gene's germline CDR1 is SNHLY and CDR2 FYNNEI. The CDR3 sequence is 14 residues long. The CDR3 DNA reads as TGTGCCAGCAGTGTGGACAGGGAGTTCGAAAAACTGTTTTTT. Its protein is CASSVDREFEKLFF.

This clone is a singleton in its sample. J is TRBJ2-1 and V is TRBV11-2; 9 bases are a match to TRBD2. Germline loops: CDR1 SGHAT, CDR2 FQNNGV. This CDR3 contains 15 residues. Germline trimming cut 3 bases from V and 7 bases from J; bases unmatched to any gene: 7. The CDR3 loop is CASSFGGGAGNEQFF. In DNA form, the CDR3 reads TGTGCCAGCAGCTTCGGCGGGGGGGCAGGGAATGAGCAGTTCTTC. The complete variable domain, with remaining parts taken from reference TRBV11-2 and TRBJ2-1, reads EAGVAQSPRYKIIEKRQSVAFWCNPISGHATLYWYQQILGQGPKLLIQFQNNGVVDDSQLPKDRFSAERLKGVDSTLKIQPAKLEDSAVYLCASSFGGGAGNEQFFGPGTRLTVL.

The J gene is TRBJ1-2, the V gene TRBV5-1; 7 bases map to TRBD1. The ends lost 5 bases at V and 3 bases at J; junction bases unmatched: 7. The CDR3 extends over 14 amino acids. The germline V gene encodes CDR1 SGHRS and CDR2 YFSETQ. The CDR3 coding sequence is TGCGCCAGCAGTCCCGCCCAGGGGGACTATGGCTACACCTTC. It is translated as CASSPAQGDYGYTF. The whole variable domain, filled in from reference TRBV5-1 and TRBJ1-2, reads KAGVTQTPRYLIKTRGQQVTLSCSPISGHRSVSWYQQTPGQGLQFLFEYFSETQRNKGNFPGRFSGRQFSNSRSEMNVSTLELGDSALYLCASSPAQGDYGYTFGSGTRLTVV.

The chain joins TRBV7-2 to TRBJ2-1; TRBD2 is a possible D gene (7 bases). In germline, CDR1 is SGHTA, CDR2 FQGNSA. V dropped 2 bases and J dropped 5 bases, with 13 bases sitting between them. This CDR3 has 15 amino acids. The CDR3 sequence is CASSLRGGGHNEQFF. The CDR3 bases are TGTGCCAGCAGCTTAAGAGGGGGGGGCCACAATGAGCAGTTCTTC.

The J gene is TRBJ1-2, the V gene TRBV25-1; TRBD1 matches 7 bases. Germline CDR1 and CDR2: MGHDK and SYGVNS. V dropped 9 bases and J dropped 8; count of bases not matched to a gene: 9. CDR3 size: 12 residues. The CDR3 here is CASLGQAGGYTF. In DNA form, the CDR3 reads TGTGCCAGTCTAGGACAGGCGGGGGGCTACACCTTC.

This clone has just one count. The V and J genes are TRBV2 and TRBJ1-5; D is perhaps TRBD1 (6 bases). V lost 6 bases and J 3 bases, leaving 9 bases between the germline ends. From germline, CDR1 is SNHLY and CDR2 FYNNEI. The CDR3 totals 13 residues. In nucleotides, the CDR3 is TGTGCCAGCAGGAGGACAGCCAATCAGCCCCAGCATTTT. Protein product: CASRRTANQPQHF.

The chain recombines TRBV9 with TRBJ2-3; possible D gene TRBD2, 6 bases. The length of the CDR3 is 13 residues. Germline-derived CDR1 and CDR2 are SGDLS and YYNGEE. The germline V and J ends were trimmed by 3 bases and 6 bases, with 11 bases remaining between them. In nucleotides, the CDR3 is TGTGCCAGCAGCGGGAGGGTGGCGGATACGCAGTATTTT. It codes for CASSGRVADTQYF.

The chain joins TRBV9 to TRBJ2-2, with 8 bases that match TRBD2. Germline V gene sequence: CDR1 SGDLS, CDR2 YYNGEE. The CDR3 sequence is 15 residues long. J lost 1 base, V lost 4 bases, and 3 bases had no gene match. The CDR3 here is CASSSSGVNTGELFF. CDR3 bases: TGTGCCAGCAGCAGTAGCGGGGTGAACACCGGGGAGCTGTTTTTT.

This clone was detected a few times. The chain is built from TRBV21-1 and TRBJ2-3; TRBD2 reflects the table's D call only, with no check against the DNA. TRBV21-1 is annotated as a pseudogene. This CDR3 contains 16 residues. This chain's CDR3 is CASSKRLAGGQRTQYF. Here the CDR3 DNA reads TGTGCCAGCAGCAAACGGCTAGCGGGGGGCCAACGGACGCAGTATTTT.